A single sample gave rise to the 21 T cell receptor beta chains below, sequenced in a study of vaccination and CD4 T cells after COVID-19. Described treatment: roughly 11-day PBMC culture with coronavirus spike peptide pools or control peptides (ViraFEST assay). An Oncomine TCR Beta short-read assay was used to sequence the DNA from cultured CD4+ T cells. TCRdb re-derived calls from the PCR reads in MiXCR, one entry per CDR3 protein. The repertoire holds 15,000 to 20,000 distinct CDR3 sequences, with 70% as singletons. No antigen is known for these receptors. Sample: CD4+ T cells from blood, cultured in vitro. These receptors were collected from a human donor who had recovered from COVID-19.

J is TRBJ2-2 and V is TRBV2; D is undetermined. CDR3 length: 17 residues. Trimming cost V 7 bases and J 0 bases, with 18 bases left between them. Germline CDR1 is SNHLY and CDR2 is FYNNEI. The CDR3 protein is CASIPRQATSNTGELFF. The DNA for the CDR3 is TGTGCCAGCATCCCGAGGCAGGCTACCTCGAACACCGGGGAGCTGTTTTTT.

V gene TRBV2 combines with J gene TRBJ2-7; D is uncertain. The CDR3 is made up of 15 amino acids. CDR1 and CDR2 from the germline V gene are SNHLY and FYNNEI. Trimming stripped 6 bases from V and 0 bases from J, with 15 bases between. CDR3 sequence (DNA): TGTGCCAGCAGGGACGGGTTACCTCTCTCCTACGAGCAGTACTTC. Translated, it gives CASRDGLPLSYEQYF.

CDR3 coding DNA: TGTGCCAGCGGAAGGGACAGGGCACTGTTTTTT. It codes for CASGRDRALFF. This chain connects TRBV6-1 to TRBJ1-4; TRBD1 matches 9 bases. Germline loops: CDR1 MNHNS, CDR2 SASEGT. The V and J ends lost 8 bases and 13 bases, in that order; junction bases with no gene match: 5. This CDR3 is built from 11 residues.

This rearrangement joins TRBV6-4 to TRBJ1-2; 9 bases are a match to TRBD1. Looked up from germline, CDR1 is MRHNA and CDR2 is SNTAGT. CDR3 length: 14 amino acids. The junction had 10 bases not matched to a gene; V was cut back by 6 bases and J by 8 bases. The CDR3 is CASRRTGTGNGYTF. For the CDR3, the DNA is TGTGCCAGCAGGCGTACCGGGACAGGGAACGGCTACACCTTC.

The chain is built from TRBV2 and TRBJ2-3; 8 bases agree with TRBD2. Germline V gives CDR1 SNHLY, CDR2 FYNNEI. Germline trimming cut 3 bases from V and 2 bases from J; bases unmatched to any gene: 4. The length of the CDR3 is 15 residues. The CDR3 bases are TGTGCCAGCAGTGATTGGCGGGGGGCCACAGATACGCAGTATTTT. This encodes CASSDWRGATDTQYF.

DNA for the CDR3: TGCAGTGCTAGAGTCGGAAACCTCCAAAGCAATTCACCCCTCCACTTT. It translates to CSARVGNLQSNSPLHF. V and J are TRBV20-1 and TRBJ1-6; D gene unclear. The CDR3 runs to 16 residues. Trimming took off 1 base at V and 7 bases at J, with 17 bases between the two ends. Per the germline V gene, CDR1 is DFQATT and CDR2 is SNEGSKA (reference sequence).

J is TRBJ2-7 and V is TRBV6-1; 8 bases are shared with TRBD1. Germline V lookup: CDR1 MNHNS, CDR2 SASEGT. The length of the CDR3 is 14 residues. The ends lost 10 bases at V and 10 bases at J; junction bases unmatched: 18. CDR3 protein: CATSILMGGQGQYF. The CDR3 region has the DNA TGTGCCACCTCAATCCTTATGGGAGGACAGGGACAGTACTTC.

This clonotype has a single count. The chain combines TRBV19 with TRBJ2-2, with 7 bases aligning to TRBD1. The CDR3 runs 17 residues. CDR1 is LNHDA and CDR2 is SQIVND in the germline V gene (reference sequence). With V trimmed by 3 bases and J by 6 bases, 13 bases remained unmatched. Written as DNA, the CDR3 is TGTGCCAGTAGTATGGTTGGGGACAGACCAAGGTCCGGGGAGCTGTTTTTT. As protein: CASSMVGDRPRSGELFF.

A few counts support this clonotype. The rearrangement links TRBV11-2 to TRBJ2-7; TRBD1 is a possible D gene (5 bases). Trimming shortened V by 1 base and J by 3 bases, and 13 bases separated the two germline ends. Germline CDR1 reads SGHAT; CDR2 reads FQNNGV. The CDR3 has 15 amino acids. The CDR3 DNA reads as TGTGCCAGCAGCTTAGCGGGCATCAGGGACTACGAGCAGTACTTC. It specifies CASSLAGIRDYEQYF.

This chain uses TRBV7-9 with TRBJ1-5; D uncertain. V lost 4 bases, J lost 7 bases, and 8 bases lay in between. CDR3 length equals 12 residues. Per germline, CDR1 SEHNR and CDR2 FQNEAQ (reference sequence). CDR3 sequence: CASSSVGQPQHF. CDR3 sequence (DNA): TGTGCCAGCAGCTCGGTAGGCCAGCCCCAGCATTTT.

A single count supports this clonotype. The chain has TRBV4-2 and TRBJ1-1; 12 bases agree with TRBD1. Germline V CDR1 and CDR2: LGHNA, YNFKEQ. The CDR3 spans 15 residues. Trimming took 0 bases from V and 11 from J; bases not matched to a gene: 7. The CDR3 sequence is CASSQEGDRGPRAFF. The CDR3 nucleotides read TGTGCCAGCAGCCAAGAAGGGGACAGGGGGCCCCGGGCTTTCTTT.

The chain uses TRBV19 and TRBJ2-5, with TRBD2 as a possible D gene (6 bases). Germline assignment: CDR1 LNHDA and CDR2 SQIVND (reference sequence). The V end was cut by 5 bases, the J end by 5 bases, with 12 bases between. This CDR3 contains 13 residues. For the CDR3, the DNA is TGTGCCAGTAGTTTTGGGACTCGGGAGACCCAGTACTTC. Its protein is CASSFGTRETQYF.

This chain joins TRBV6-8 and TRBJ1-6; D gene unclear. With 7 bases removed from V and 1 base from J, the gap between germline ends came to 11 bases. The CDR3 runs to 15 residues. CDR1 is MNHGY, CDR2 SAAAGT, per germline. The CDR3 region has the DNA TGTGCCAGCAAGGTGGGCAGTTCCTATAATTCACCCCTCCACTTT. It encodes CASKVGSSYNSPLHF.

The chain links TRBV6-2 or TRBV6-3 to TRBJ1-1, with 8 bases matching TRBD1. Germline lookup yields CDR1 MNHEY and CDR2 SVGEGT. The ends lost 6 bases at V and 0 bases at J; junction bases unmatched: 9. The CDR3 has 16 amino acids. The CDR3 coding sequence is TGTGCCAGCAGACCGAGGACAGGGATCATGAACACTGAAGCTTTCTTT. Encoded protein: CASRPRTGIMNTEAFF.

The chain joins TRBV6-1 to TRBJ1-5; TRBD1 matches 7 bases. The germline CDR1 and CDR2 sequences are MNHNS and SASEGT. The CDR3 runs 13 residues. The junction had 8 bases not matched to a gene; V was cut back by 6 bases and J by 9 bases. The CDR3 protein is CASRGQLIGPQHF. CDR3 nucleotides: TGTGCCAGCAGGGGACAGCTAATAGGGCCCCAGCATTTT.

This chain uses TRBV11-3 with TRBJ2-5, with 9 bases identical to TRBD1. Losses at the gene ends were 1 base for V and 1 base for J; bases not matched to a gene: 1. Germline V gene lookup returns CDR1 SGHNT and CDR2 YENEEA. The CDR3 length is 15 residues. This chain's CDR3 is CASSLGTGAQETQYF. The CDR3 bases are TGTGCCAGCAGCTTAGGGACAGGGGCCCAAGAGACCCAGTACTTC.

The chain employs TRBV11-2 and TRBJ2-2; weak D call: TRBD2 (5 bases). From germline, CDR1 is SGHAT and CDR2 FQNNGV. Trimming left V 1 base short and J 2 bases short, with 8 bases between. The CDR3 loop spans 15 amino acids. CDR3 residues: CASSLGRTNTGELFF. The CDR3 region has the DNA TGTGCCAGCAGCTTAGGAAGGACTAACACCGGGGAGCTGTTTTTT.

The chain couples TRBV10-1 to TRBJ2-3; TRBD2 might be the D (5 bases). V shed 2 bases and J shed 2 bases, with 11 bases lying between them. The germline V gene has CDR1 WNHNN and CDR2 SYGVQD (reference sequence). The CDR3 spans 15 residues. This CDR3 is CASSENRGPTDTQYF. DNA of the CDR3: TGCGCCAGCAGTGAGAATCGGGGTCCCACAGATACGCAGTATTTT.

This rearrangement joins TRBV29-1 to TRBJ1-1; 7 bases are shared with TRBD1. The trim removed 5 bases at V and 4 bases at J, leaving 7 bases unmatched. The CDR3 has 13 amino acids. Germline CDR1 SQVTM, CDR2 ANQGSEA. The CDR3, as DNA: TGCAGCGTTCAACAGGGGTTAACCACTGAAGCTTTCTTT. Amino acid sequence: CSVQQGLTTEAFF.

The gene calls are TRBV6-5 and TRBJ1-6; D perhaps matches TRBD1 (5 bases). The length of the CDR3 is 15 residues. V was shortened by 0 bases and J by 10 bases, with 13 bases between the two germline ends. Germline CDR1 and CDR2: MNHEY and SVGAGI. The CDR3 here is CASSYSKEGWSPLHF. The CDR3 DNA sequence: TGTGCCAGCAGTTACTCGAAGGAGGGGTGGTCACCCCTCCACTTT.

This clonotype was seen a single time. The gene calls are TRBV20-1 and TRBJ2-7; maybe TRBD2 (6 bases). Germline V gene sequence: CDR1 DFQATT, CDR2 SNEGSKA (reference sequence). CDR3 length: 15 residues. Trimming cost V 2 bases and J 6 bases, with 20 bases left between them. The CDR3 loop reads CSARSETIGSREQYF. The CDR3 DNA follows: TGCAGTGCTAGATCGGAGACTATCGGGAGTCGCGAGCAGTACTTC.